This T cell receptor (beta chain) comes out of a study of blood T cell repertoires in COVID-19. Across the whole study: Acute-phase and convalescent COVID-19 samples originated in the United States, Italy and Spain. In each case, the material was cDNA or gDNA derived from T cells, B-cell-depleted T cells, or PBMCs.

Per the original data handling: Reference gene primer amplification in the assay estimated nucleated cell counts. Some clones are missing from TCRdb's copy, which holds only in-frame ones; the method was immunoSEQ multiplex PCR. That table is the source of V, J and clone size, and D and trimming were worked out from the DNA. The sample consists of 150,000 to 200,000 clones, about 86% of them appearing once. Germline V gene data show CDR1 as KGHDR and CDR2 as SFDVKD. The ends were cut back, 6 bases at V and 9 bases at J, with 14 bases in the middle. This CDR3 is 13 amino acids long. This receptor was identified in a man aged 65 to 79 with active or convalescent COVID-19. The sequencing input was peripheral blood. The chain is built from TRBV24-1 and TRBJ2-1; possible D gene TRBD2, 5 bases. The CDR3 protein is CATSSSGVTEQFF. The CDR3 DNA follows: TGTGCCACCAGTTCCAGCGGAGTAACTGAGCAGTTCTTC.